This passage covers 14 T cell receptor beta chains from one sample sequenced in a study of CD8 T cells in Susac syndrome (dated by TCRdb to the late 2010s). The method behind the library was the immunoSEQ multiplex PCR assay. RNA was extracted with the RNeasy kit and 0.5 to 1 ug was reverse transcribed using random hexamers. The public reads were run again by TCRdb, first through fastp at Q25 and then through MiXCR, and only productive beta chains were kept. Merged by CDR3 protein, the rows form single entries marked with the most common genes and DNA. The sample records 110,000 to 150,000 distinct CDR3 sequences, nearly 97% of which are singletons. The ten largest clones capture over 0.065% of the sample. What was sequenced was CD4+ T cells from PBMCs. All receptors derive from a human donor with Susac syndrome.

The chain has TRBV20-1 and TRBJ1-3, with a weak D call TRBD1 (5 bases). CDR3 length: 14 residues. From germline, CDR1 is DFQATT and CDR2 SNEGSKA (reference sequence). V was trimmed by 6 bases and J by 5 bases, leaving 17 bases between them. In DNA, the CDR3 is TGCAGTGCAAACCCCAGGGAGTTAAGAAACACCATATATTTT. This translates into CSANPRELRNTIYF.

J is TRBJ2-1 and V is TRBV4-1, with 14 bases fitting TRBD2. Germline-derived CDR1 and CDR2 are MGHRA and YSYEKL. The CDR3 is 19 amino acids. The V gene end was trimmed by 3 bases and the J gene end by 0 bases; junction bases not matched to a gene: 7. CDR3: CASSHGLAGGGISYNEQFF. The CDR3 DNA is TGCGCCAGCAGCCACGGACTAGCGGGGGGTGGGATCTCCTACAATGAGCAGTTCTTC.

This clonotype was seen only once. V usage is TRBV29-1 and J usage is TRBJ1-4, with 9 nucleotides matching TRBD1. This CDR3 region has 14 residues. Per the germline V gene, CDR1 is SQVTM and CDR2 is ANQGSEA. V shed 6 bases, J shed 8 bases, and the junction held 10 bases outside the gene matches. The CDR3 sequence is CSVKPGQGGEKLFF. In DNA form, the CDR3 reads TGCAGCGTCAAACCGGGACAGGGTGGGGAAAAACTGTTTTTT.

This chain joins TRBV20-1 and TRBJ2-2; 10 bases are shared with TRBD1. The CDR3 totals 14 residues. J lost 6 bases, V lost 5 bases, and 6 bases had no gene match. Germline CDR1 and CDR2: DFQATT and SNEGSKA (reference sequence). The CDR3 protein is CSAHAGQGSGELFF. The CDR3 coding sequence is TGCAGTGCTCACGCGGGACAGGGGTCCGGGGAGCTGTTTTTT.

The gene calls are TRBV7-4 and TRBJ2-5, with D tentatively TRBD2 (6 bases). The CDR3 has 14 amino acids. From germline, CDR1 is SGHVT and CDR2 SQSDAQ. The V and J ends lost 5 bases and 4 bases respectively, with 14 bases between them. Here the CDR3 reads CASSQVPGRETQYF. The DNA of the CDR3 is TGTGCCAGCAGCCAAGTACCCGGGAGAGAGACCCAGTACTTC.

The chain is built from TRBV10-2 and TRBJ1-2; D is perhaps TRBD1 (6 bases). Per germline, CDR1 WSHSY and CDR2 SAAADI. V lost 2 bases, J lost 8 bases, and 12 bases lay in between. This CDR3 has 13 amino acids. CDR3 amino acids: CASSEPTGIGYTF. The CDR3 region has the DNA TGCGCCAGCAGTGAGCCCACAGGGATAGGCTACACCTTC.

The CDR3 DNA is TGTGCCACCAGTGAACCGAACACCGGGGAGCTGTTTTTT. Amino acid sequence: CATSEPNTGELFF. This chain joins TRBV24-1 and TRBJ2-2; D is undetermined. V was clipped by 4 bases and J by 0 bases, with 2 bases between them. The CDR3 covers 13 residues. Germline assignment: CDR1 KGHDR and CDR2 SFDVKD.

The chain carries TRBV5-1 and TRBJ2-1, with TRBD1 matching over 9 bases. Germline CDR1 and CDR2: SGHRS and YFSETQ. V lost 4 bases, J lost 9 bases, and 8 bases stayed unmatched. There are 14 residues in the CDR3. This chain's CDR3 is CASSPGTGQGEQFF. The DNA of the CDR3 is TGCGCCAGCAGCCCCGGGACAGGGCAAGGTGAGCAGTTCTTC.

The chain carries TRBV3-1 and TRBJ1-1; the D is unclear. The V gene lost 5 bases and the J gene lost 1 base, with 8 bases spanning the gap. Germline V gene data show CDR1 as LGHDT and CDR2 as YNNKEL (reference sequence). The CDR3 contains 13 residues. The CDR3: CASSGRANTEAFF. The CDR3 region has the DNA TGTGCCAGCAGCGGTCGGGCGAACACTGAAGCTTTCTTT. Filled out from reference TRBV3-1 and TRBJ1-1, the complete variable domain reads DTAVSQTPKYLVTQMGNDKSIKCEQNLGHDTMYWYKQDSKKFLKIMFSYNNKELIINETVPNRFSPKSPDKAHLNLHINSLELGDSAVYFCASSGRANTEAFFGQGTRLTVV.

This chain links TRBV29-1 with TRBJ2-7; D might be TRBD1 (6 bases). The CDR3 consists of 13 residues. Germline V gene lookup returns CDR1 SQVTM and CDR2 ANQGSEA. V lost 4 bases and J 1 base, leaving 11 bases between the germline ends. CDR3 coding DNA: TGCAGCGTTGTTTGGGACACTTCCTACGAGCAGTACTTC. Translating it yields CSVVWDTSYEQYF.

V and J are TRBV25-1 and TRBJ2-3, with a tentative D call TRBD1 (6 bases). Trimming pared 2 bases from V and 3 bases from J, leaving 12 bases between. The CDR3 contains 15 residues. Germline-derived CDR1 and CDR2 are MGHDK and SYGVNS. CDR3 amino acids: CASSEQGIGTDTQYF. The CDR3 DNA reads TGTGCCAGCAGTGAACAGGGGATAGGTACAGATACGCAGTATTTT.

This clonotype was counted once. This rearrangement joins TRBV29-1 to TRBJ2-7; 9 bases match TRBD2. The CDR3 has 12 amino acids. V gave up 4 bases and J gave up 2 bases; unmatched junction bases: 0. Germline V lookup: CDR1 SQVTM, CDR2 ANQGSEA. CDR3 bases: TGCAGCGTTGCTAGCGGGACCTACGAGCAGTACTTC. This sequence encodes CSVASGTYEQYF.

The chain is built from TRBV3-1 and TRBJ2-1, with D unresolved. CDR3 length: 15 amino acids. Trimming removed 0 bases at V and 9 bases at J, with 15 bases between. Looked up from germline, CDR1 is LGHDT and CDR2 is YNNKEL (reference sequence). The CDR3 loop is CASSQDGIGPGEQFF. The CDR3 DNA reads as TGTGCCAGCAGCCAAGATGGAATAGGCCCCGGTGAGCAGTTCTTC.

This chain connects TRBV6-1 to TRBJ1-6; 8 bases agree with TRBD1. Germline V CDR1 and CDR2: MNHNS, SASEGT. The CDR3 loop spans 16 amino acids. Trimming took 5 bases from V and 5 from J; bases not matched to a gene: 8. CDR3 loop: CASSRPGTGHNSPLHF. The CDR3 region has the DNA TGTGCCAGCAGTCGACCCGGGACAGGTCATAATTCACCCCTCCACTTT.